This entry is about one T cell receptor (beta chain). Authors of the study amplified TCR beta CDR3 regions from RNA transcripts. TCR CDR3 underwent first-round RT-PCR with the HTBI primer set. One entry per CDR3 protein results from TCRdb running MiXCR on the multiplex PCR reads. The repertoire holds a few hundred thousand distinct CDR3 sequences, with around a fifth as singletons. The entry originates in a study of T cells in Graves' hyperthyroidism and ophthalmopathy. The CDR3 sequence is 15 residues long. J lost 4 bases, V lost 4 bases, and 8 bases had no gene match. Germline V gives CDR1 SGHRS, CDR2 YFSETQ.

The material sequenced was blood. The chain employs TRBV5-1 and TRBJ2-5; 9 bases are a match to TRBD1. The clonotype originates from a woman aged 70-85 years with Graves' ophthalmopathy. This CDR3 is CASSQGTGMGETQYF. CDR3 nucleotides: TGCGCCAGCAGCCAAGGGACAGGGATGGGAGAGACCCAGTACTTC.